The 9 T cell receptor beta chains below all came from one sample that was sequenced in a study of T cells in Graves' hyperthyroidism and ophthalmopathy. It was RNA transcripts that yielded the amplified TCR beta CDR3 regions. The primer set for the first-round RT-PCR of the TCR CDR3 was HTBI. TCRdb recomputed calls from the multiplex PCR reads with MiXCR, one row per CDR3 protein. Seen here are roughly 630,000 distinct CDR3 sequences, 15% to 19% observed once, and the top ten hold about 7%. Input material: blood. The receptors were gathered from a woman younger than 45 with Graves' hyperthyroidism.

CDR3 sequence reads: CASSTPQGVGDQPQHF. As DNA, the CDR3 is TGTGCCAGCAGTACCCCCCAGGGCGTGGGCGATCAGCCCCAGCATTTT. The chain carries TRBV28 and TRBJ1-5; a possible D gene is TRBD1 (5 bases). Germline V gene data show CDR1 as MDHEN and CDR2 as SYDVKM. CDR3 size: 16 residues. V shed 5 bases and J shed 5 bases, with 19 bases lying between them.

A note on this clonotype: This clone may be a read error of a much larger clone one base away. The CDR3 carries no conserved terminal phenylalanine or tryptophan, so it likely arises from a read error. The rearrangement links TRBV7-9 to TRBJ1-1; D is uncertain. V lost 10 bases and J 3 bases, leaving 18 bases between the germline ends. Germline loops: CDR1 SEHNR, CDR2 FQNEAQ (reference sequence). This CDR3 comprises 14 residues. In nucleotides, the CDR3 is TGTGCCACCCGTAATAAGTCGAGTTACACTGAAGCTTTCTCT. It translates to CATRNKSSYTEAFS.

At least ten counts were recorded for this clonotype. The rearrangement joins TRBV29-1 to TRBJ2-7, with D perhaps TRBD2 (5 bases). V was clipped by 0 bases and J by 1 base, with 13 bases between them. Germline-derived CDR1 and CDR2 are SQVTM and ANQGSEA. This CDR3 has 15 residues. CDR3 DNA sequence: TGCAGCGTTGAAGAACTCCGGAGAGGGTCCTACGAGCAGTACTTC. As protein: CSVEELRRGSYEQYF.

The chain combines TRBV27 with TRBJ2-1; TRBD1 agrees at 7 bases. The CDR3 has 14 residues. Germline lookup yields CDR1 MNHEY and CDR2 SMNVEV (reference sequence). Trimming cost V 6 bases and J 5 bases; bases outside gene matches: 7. DNA for the CDR3: TGTGCCAGCAGGACACAGGGGTTGCACAATGAGCAGTTCTTC. Translated, it gives CASRTQGLHNEQFF.

The chain couples TRBV6-1 to TRBJ1-2, with 10 bases lining up with TRBD1. V trimming: 6 bases; J trimming: 2 bases; junction bases outside the gene matches: 3. Germline V gene lookup returns CDR1 MNHNS and CDR2 SASEGT. The CDR3 contains 14 residues. The CDR3 DNA reads TGTGCCAGCAGGGAGGGACAGGGGAACTATGGCTACACCTTC. Its protein product is CASREGQGNYGYTF.

This clonotype was seen at least ten times. The germline gene is not matched at one end of the junction; a read error may be the cause. The chain employs TRBV7-2 and TRBJ2-3; 7 nucleotides align to TRBD2. CDR1 and CDR2 from the germline V gene are SGHTA and FQGNSA. The CDR3 extends over 16 amino acids. The CDR3, as DNA: TGTGCCAGCAGCCTAGCGGCCCTATTTAACACAGATACGCAGTATTTT. Amino acid sequence: CASSLAALFNTDTQYF. Together with reference TRBV7-2 and TRBJ2-3, the CDR3 gives the full variable domain: GAGVSQSPSNKVTEKGKDVELRCDPISGHTALYWYRQSLGQGLEFLIYFQGNSAPDKSGLPSDRFSAERTGGSVSTLTIQRTQQEDSAVYLCASSLAALFNTDTQYFGPGTRLTVL.

The gene calls are TRBV5-4 and TRBJ2-3; 7 bases match TRBD2. The germline V gene has CDR1 SGHNT and CDR2 YYREEE (reference sequence). V lost 5 bases to trimming and J lost 3 bases; unmatched junction nucleotides: 9. The CDR3 is 15 residues long. CDR3 nucleotide sequence: TGTGCCAGCAGTCAAAGAGCGGGAACAACAGATACGCAGTATTTT. Residues: CASSQRAGTTDTQYF.

Many counts were recorded for this clonotype. V is TRBV11-2 and J is TRBJ2-2, with D hard to call. With 2 bases removed from V and 1 base from J, the gap between germline ends came to 5 bases. The CDR3 length is 14 residues. Looked up from germline, CDR1 is SGHAT and CDR2 is FQNNGV. CDR3 in DNA: TGTGCCAGCAGCTTAATTCGGAACACCGGGGAGCTGTTTTTT. Translation gives CASSLIRNTGELFF.

In this sample, this clonotype turned up a few times. A much larger clone differs by one base, so this may be a read error. V usage is TRBV11-1 and J usage is TRBJ2-5, with a tentative D call TRBD1 (5 bases). This CDR3 spans 14 amino acids. In germline, CDR1 is SGHAT, CDR2 FQDESV (reference sequence). CDR3 loop: CASSPPDGQGTQYF. CDR3 nucleotide sequence: TGTGCCAGCAGCCCCCCGGACGGACAAGGGACCCAGTACTTC.